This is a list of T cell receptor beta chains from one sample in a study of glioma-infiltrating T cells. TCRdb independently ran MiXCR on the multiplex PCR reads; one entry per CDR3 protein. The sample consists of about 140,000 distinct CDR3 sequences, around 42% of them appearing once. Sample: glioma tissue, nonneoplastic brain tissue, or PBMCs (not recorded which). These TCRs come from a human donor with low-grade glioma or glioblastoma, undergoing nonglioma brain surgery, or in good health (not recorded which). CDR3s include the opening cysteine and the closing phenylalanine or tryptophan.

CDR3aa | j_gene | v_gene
CSAPQTSGTDTQYF | TRBJ2-3 | TRBV20-1
CASTVGWVLNTEAFF | TRBJ1-1 | TRBV7-2
CSALYPTDTQYF | TRBJ2-3 | TRBV20-1
CASSLGASGYNEQFF | TRBJ2-1 | TRBV7-8
CASSRTRSDQETQYF | TRBJ2-5 | TRBV7-2
CATSDQTGGRDEQFF | TRBJ2-1 | TRBV24-1
CASSYVESNEQFF | TRBJ2-1 | TRBV7-3
CASSSTGIEQYF | TRBJ2-7 | TRBV7-8
CASSLGPRLGYTF | TRBJ1-2 | TRBV27
CASSGDWAGTYEQYF | TRBJ2-7 | TRBV6-2/TRBV6-3
CASHGRDEQFF | TRBJ2-1 | TRBV6-1
CASTLGQDHTEAFF | TRBJ1-1 | TRBV28
CASSQTGFNSPLHF | TRBJ1-6 | TRBV7-2
CASSQDWDRVYEQYF | TRBJ2-7 | TRBV4-1
CSARLREDYTDTQYF | TRBJ2-3 | TRBV20-1
CATSDPGTPATDTQYF | TRBJ2-3 | TRBV24-1
CSAHDPGLAGIQETQYF | TRBJ2-5 | TRBV20-1
CSALGLSLYNSPPHF | TRBJ1-6 | TRBV20-1
CASSQEGLPTDTQYF | TRBJ2-3 | TRBV3-1
CASSLAPRAHGDTQYF | TRBJ2-3 | TRBV7-2
CASGEGGPFSSTEAFF | TRBJ1-1 | TRBV6-1
CASSIGPGGTGELFF | TRBJ2-2 | TRBV19
CSARVPRGGGGQYF | TRBJ2-3 | TRBV20-1
CASSQGGLAGQGEQFF | TRBJ2-1 | TRBV4-1
CASSVSTGGFHEQFF | TRBJ2-1 | TRBV2
CASGPESGNTIYF | TRBJ1-3 | TRBV27
CASSYGGQGTYEQYF | TRBJ2-7 | TRBV6-2/TRBV6-3
CSAPLSRVRYTF | TRBJ1-2 | TRBV20-1
CSATRDTNTEAFF | TRBJ1-1 | TRBV20-1
CASSTRQGIHSTYTQYF | TRBJ2-3 | TRBV18
CASSEGRTGHPDRSPLHF | TRBJ1-6 | TRBV6-1
CASSLEGSGNSPLHF | TRBJ1-6 | TRBV7-3
CASSQGTGRETQYF | TRBJ2-5 | TRBV18
CASSWTVDTQYF | TRBJ2-3 | TRBV7-2
CASTPLMETQYF | TRBJ2-5 | TRBV2
CSASVWPARFEQYF | TRBJ2-7 | TRBV20-1
CASSARQGMRQYF | TRBJ2-7 | TRBV28
CASTLSGRANTGELFF | TRBJ2-2 | TRBV28
CASSYSTDRVNTEDFF | TRBJ1-1 | TRBV6-6
CASRPSGRYYNEQFF | TRBJ2-1 | TRBV6-6
CAISASGANSPLHF | TRBJ1-6 | TRBV10-3
CASSPPTPYEQYF | TRBJ2-7 | TRBV18
CASSLDRYNEQFF | TRBJ2-1 | TRBV27
CASSLGSPNQPQHF | TRBJ1-5 | TRBV12-3/TRBV12-4
CSARAGAGNQPQHF | TRBJ1-5 | TRBV20-1
CASSSPLDPIDTQYF | TRBJ2-3 | TRBV12-3/TRBV12-4
CSARVSGASSYNSPLHF | TRBJ1-6 | TRBV20-1
CASSRSLDFLAGELFF | TRBJ2-2 | TRBV6-5
CSAAPWVANYGYTF | TRBJ1-2 | TRBV20-1
CSARDRQRPNEQYF | TRBJ2-7 | TRBV20-1
CASSLTRDSYNEQFF | TRBJ2-1 | TRBV7-2